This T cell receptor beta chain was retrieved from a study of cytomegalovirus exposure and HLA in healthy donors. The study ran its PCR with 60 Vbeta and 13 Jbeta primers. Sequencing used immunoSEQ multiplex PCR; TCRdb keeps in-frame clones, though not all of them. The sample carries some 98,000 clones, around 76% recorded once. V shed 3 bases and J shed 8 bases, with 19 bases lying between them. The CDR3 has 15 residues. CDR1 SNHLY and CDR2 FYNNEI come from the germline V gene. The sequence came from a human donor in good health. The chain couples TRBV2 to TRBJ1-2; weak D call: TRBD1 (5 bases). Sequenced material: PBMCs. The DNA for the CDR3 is TGTGCCAGCAGTGAGTGGACGGTTGGCAAGGGGGGCTACACCTTC. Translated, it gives CASSEWTVGKGGYTF.